The 8 T cell receptor beta chains below come from one sample, sequenced in a study of T cell clones after liver transplantation. Assay used: immunoSEQ multiplex PCR; TCRdb lists only in-frame clones, some missing. The sample carries about 58,000 clones, about 70% recorded once. The sample here was CD4+ T cells from blood, taken at the 15-month timepoint. These receptors came from a human patient who received a liver transplant. Part of the T cell pool may stem from the graft donor.

Concerning this clone: Other DNA sequences in the sample encode the same CDR3. The rearrangement uses TRBV5-1 and TRBJ2-1; TRBD1 is a possible D gene (6 bases). The CDR3 has 13 amino acids. Trimming took off 2 bases at V and 6 bases at J, with 9 bases between the two ends. Looked up from germline, CDR1 is SGHRS and CDR2 is YFSETQ. CDR3 amino acids: CASSLGGSNEQFF. For the CDR3, the DNA is TGCGCCAGCAGCTTAGGGGGAAGCAATGAGCAGTTCTTC.

The genes are TRBV7-2 and TRBJ1-1; D possibly corresponds to TRBD1 (5 bases). Germline V gives CDR1 SGHTA, CDR2 FQGNSA. Trimming pared 7 bases from V and 3 bases from J, leaving 9 bases between. The CDR3 loop spans 12 amino acids. CDR3 amino acids: CASKSGYTEAFF. CDR3 bases: TGTGCCAGCAAATCAGGGTACACTGAAGCTTTCTTT. The variable domain in full, completed from reference TRBV7-2 and TRBJ1-1, reads GAGVSQSPSNKVTEKGKDVELRCDPISGHTALYWYRQSLGQGLEFLIYFQGNSAPDKSGLPSDRFSAERTGGSVSTLTIQRTQQEDSAVYLCASKSGYTEAFFGQGTRLTVV.

The gene calls are TRBV11-2 and TRBJ2-3; 13 bases match TRBD2. Per germline, CDR1 SGHAT and CDR2 FQNNGV. The CDR3 runs to 17 residues. Unmatched junction bases numbered 7, after V lost 5 bases and J lost 2 bases. CDR3 sequence (DNA): TGTGCCAGCAGCCCCGGGACTAGCGGGATACCCACAGATACGCAGTATTTT. Protein product: CASSPGTSGIPTDTQYF.

The V and J genes are TRBV6-1 and TRBJ2-7; possibly TRBD1 or TRBD2 for D (6 bases each). The germline V gene has CDR1 MNHNS and CDR2 SASEGT. This CDR3 contains 16 residues. Trimming removed 3 bases at V and 2 bases at J, with 17 bases between. CDR3 region: CASSDWEAGVAYEQYF. The DNA of the CDR3 is TGTGCCAGCAGTGATTGGGAGGCAGGGGTCGCCTACGAGCAGTACTTC.

The V and J genes are TRBV19 and TRBJ1-5, with a tentative D call TRBD1 (6 bases). The V gene's germline CDR1 is LNHDA and CDR2 SQIVND (reference sequence). This CDR3 comprises 15 residues. V gave up 5 bases and J gave up 0 bases, with 11 bases separating them. CDR3 region: CASSGTGTSNQPQHF. The CDR3 nucleotides are TGTGCCAGTAGTGGAACAGGGACTAGCAATCAGCCCCAGCATTTT.

The chain is built from TRBV7-8 and TRBJ2-7, with D perhaps matching TRBD2 (5 bases). Germline loops: CDR1 SGHVS, CDR2 FQNEAQ. The CDR3 loop spans 16 amino acids. With 0 bases removed from V and 6 bases from J, the gap between germline ends came to 18 bases. The CDR3 sequence: CASSLARVTASGEQYF. In nucleotides, the CDR3 is TGTGCCAGCAGCTTAGCGCGGGTCACCGCTTCTGGCGAGCAGTACTTC.

The genes are TRBV28 and TRBJ1-3; D unresolved. This CDR3 is built from 10 residues. In germline, CDR1 is MDHEN, CDR2 SYDVKM. V was pared by 6 bases and J by 9 bases, with 6 bases between. The DNA of the CDR3 is TGTGCCAGCAGCCGAGGCACCATATATTTT. Translation gives CASSRGTIYF.

V and J are TRBV19 and TRBJ2-1; the match to TRBD2 covers 13 bases. The CDR3 length is 17 residues. Trimming cost V 5 bases and J 0 bases; bases outside gene matches: 4. Germline CDR1 and CDR2: LNHDA and SQIVND (reference sequence). The DNA of the CDR3 is TGTGCCAGTAGTTTCGGGACTAGCGGGGTCTCCTACAATGAGCAGTTCTTC. Residues: CASSFGTSGVSYNEQFF.